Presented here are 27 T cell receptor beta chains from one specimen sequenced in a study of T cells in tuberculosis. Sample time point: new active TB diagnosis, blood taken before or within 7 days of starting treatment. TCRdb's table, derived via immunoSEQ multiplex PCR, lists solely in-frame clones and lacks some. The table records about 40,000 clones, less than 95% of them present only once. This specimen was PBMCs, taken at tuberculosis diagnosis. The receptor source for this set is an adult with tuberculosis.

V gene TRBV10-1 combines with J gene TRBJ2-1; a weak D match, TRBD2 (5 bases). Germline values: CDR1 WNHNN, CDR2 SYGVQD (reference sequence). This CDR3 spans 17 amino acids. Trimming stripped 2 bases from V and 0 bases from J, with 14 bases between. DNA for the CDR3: TGCGCCAGCAGTGAGCCGAGGGCGAGCAGCTCCTACAATGAGCAGTTCTTC. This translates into CASSEPRASSSYNEQFF.

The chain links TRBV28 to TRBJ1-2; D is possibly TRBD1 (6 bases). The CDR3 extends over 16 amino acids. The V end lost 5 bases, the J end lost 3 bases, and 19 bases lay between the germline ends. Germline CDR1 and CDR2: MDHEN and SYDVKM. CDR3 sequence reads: CASSSHRASWDYGYTF. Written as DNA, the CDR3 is TGTGCCAGCAGTAGCCACAGGGCCTCTTGGGACTATGGCTACACCTTC.

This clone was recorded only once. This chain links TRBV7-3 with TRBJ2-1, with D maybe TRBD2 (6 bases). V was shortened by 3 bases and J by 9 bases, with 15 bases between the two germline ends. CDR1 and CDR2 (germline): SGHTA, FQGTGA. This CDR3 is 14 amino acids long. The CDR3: CASSFRGGFGEQFF. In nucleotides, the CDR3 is TGTGCCAGCAGCTTTCGAGGAGGGTTTGGTGAGCAGTTCTTC. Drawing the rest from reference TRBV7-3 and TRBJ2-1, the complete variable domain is GAGVSQTPSNKVTEKGKYVELRCDPISGHTALYWYRQSLGQGPEFLIYFQGTGAADDSGLPNDRFFAVRPEGSVSTLKIQRTERGDSAVYLCASSFRGGFGEQFFGPGTRLTVL.

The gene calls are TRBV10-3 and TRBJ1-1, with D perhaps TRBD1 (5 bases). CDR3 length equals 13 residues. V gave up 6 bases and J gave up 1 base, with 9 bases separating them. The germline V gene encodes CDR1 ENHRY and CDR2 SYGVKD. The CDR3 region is CAISGQPNTEAFF. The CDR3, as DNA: TGTGCCATCAGCGGACAACCGAACACTGAAGCTTTCTTT.

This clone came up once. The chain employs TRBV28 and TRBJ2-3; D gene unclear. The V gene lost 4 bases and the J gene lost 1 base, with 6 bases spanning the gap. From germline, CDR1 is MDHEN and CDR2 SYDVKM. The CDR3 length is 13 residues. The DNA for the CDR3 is TGTGCCAGCAGTTACCGGGGCACAGATACGCAGTATTTT. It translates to CASSYRGTDTQYF.

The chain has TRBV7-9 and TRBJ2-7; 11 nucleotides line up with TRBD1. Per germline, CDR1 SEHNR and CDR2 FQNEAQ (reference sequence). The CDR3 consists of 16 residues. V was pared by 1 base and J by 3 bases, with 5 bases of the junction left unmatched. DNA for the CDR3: TGTGCCAGCAGCTTAGGAGCGGGGACAGGGGGCTACGAGCAGTACTTC. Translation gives CASSLGAGTGGYEQYF.

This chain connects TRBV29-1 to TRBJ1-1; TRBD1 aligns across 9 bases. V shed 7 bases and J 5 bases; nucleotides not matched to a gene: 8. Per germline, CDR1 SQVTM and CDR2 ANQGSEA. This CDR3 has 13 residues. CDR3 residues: CSAQFGQGTEAFF. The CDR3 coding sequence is TGCAGCGCTCAATTTGGACAGGGGACTGAAGCTTTCTTT.

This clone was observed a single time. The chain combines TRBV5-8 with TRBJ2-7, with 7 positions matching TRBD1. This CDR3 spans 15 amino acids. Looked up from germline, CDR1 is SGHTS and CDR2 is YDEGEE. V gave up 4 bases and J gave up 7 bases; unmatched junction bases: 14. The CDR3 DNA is TGTGCCAGCAGCGCAGGGACAGCGTCTAATTTAGAGCAGTACTTC. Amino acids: CASSAGTASNLEQYF.

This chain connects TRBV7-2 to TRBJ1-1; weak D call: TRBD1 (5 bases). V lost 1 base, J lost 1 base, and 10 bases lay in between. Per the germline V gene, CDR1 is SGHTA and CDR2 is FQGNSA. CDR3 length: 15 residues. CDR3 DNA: TGTGCCAGCAGCTTAGGCGGGACTGGGAACACTGAAGCTTTCTTT. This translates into CASSLGGTGNTEAFF.

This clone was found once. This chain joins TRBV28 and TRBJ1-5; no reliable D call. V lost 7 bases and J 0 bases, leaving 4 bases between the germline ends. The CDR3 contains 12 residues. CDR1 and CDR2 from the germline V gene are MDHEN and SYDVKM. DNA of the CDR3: TGTGCCAGCACTCTTAGCAATCAGCCCCAGCATTTT. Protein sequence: CASTLSNQPQHF. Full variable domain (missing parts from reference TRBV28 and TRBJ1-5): DVKVTQSSRYLVKRTGEKVFLECVQDMDHENMFWYRQDPGLGLRLIYFSYDVKMKEKGDIPEGYSVSREKKERFSLILESASTNQTSMYLCASTLSNQPQHFGDGTRLSIL.

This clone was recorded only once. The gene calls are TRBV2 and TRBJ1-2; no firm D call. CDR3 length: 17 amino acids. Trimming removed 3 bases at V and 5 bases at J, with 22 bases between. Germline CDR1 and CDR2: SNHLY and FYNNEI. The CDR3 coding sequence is TGTGCCAGCAGTGACGCAGCCAGAGCGGGGATTTCTTATGGCTACACCTTC. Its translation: CASSDAARAGISYGYTF.

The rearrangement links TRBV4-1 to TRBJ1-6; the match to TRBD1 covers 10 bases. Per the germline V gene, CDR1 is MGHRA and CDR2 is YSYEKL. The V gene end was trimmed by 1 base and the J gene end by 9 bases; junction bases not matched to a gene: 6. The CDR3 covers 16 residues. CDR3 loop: CASSQGQGAIVSPLHF. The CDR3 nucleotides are TGCGCCAGCAGCCAAGGACAGGGGGCTATAGTTTCACCCCTCCACTTT.

The CDR3 region is CARWTGSYGYTF. CDR3 DNA sequence: TGTGCTAGATGGACAGGATCCTATGGCTACACCTTC. The chain uses TRBV12-5 and TRBJ1-2, with TRBD1 identical over 7 bases. CDR3 length: 12 amino acids. Trimming cost V 9 bases and J 4 bases; bases outside gene matches: 5. Germline V gene data show CDR1 as LGHNT and CDR2 as FRNRAP.

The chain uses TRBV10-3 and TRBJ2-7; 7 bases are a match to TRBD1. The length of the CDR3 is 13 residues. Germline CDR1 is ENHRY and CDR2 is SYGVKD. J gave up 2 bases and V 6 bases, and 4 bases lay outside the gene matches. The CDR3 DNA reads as TGTGCCATCAGGAGGACAGGAACCTACGAGCAGTACTTC. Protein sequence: CAIRRTGTYEQYF.

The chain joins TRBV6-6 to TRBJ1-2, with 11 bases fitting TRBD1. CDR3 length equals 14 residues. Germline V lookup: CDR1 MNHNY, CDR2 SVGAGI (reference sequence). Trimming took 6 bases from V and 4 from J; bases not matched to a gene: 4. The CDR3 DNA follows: TGTGCCAGCAGCAGGACAGGGGGCCTCTATGGCTACACCTTC. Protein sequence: CASSRTGGLYGYTF.

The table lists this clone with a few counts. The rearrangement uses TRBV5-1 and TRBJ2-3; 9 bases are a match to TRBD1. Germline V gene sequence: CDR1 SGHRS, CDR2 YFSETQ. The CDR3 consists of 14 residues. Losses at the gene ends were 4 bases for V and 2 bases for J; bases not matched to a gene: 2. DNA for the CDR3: TGCGCCAGCAGCCGGGACAGGGTCACAGATACGCAGTATTTT. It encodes CASSRDRVTDTQYF.

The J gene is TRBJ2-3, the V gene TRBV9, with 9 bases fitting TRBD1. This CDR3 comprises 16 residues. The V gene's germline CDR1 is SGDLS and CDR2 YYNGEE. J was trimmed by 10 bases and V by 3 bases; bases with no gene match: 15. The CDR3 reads CASSEAGQGWESPQYF. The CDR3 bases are TGTGCCAGCAGCGAGGCGGGACAGGGTTGGGAATCCCCGCAGTATTTT.

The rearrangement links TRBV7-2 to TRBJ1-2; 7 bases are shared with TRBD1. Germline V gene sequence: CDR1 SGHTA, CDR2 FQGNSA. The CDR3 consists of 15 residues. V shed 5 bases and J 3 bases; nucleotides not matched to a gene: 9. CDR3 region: CASSPEMGQYYGYTF. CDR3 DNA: TGTGCCAGCAGCCCCGAGATGGGACAGTACTATGGCTACACCTTC.

The CDR3 DNA follows: TGTGCCAGCAGCGTAGTATCGAGCGGGAGAGGCACAGATACGCAGTATTTT. It encodes CASSVVSSGRGTDTQYF. The chain joins TRBV9 to TRBJ2-3; the match to TRBD2 covers 8 bases. Germline-derived CDR1 and CDR2 are SGDLS and YYNGEE. Trimming cost V 0 bases and J 1 base; bases outside gene matches: 7. The CDR3 covers 17 residues.

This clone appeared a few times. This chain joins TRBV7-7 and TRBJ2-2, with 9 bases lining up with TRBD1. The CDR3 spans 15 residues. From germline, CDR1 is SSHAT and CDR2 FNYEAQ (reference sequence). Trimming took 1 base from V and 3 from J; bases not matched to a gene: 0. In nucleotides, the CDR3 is TGTGCCAGCAGCTTAGGGACAGGGGACACCGGGGAGCTGTTTTTT. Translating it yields CASSLGTGDTGELFF.

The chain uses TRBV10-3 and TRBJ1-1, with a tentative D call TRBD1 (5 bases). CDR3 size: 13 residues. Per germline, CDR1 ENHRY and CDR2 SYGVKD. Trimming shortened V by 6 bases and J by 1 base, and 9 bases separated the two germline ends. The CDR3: CAIRVQANTEAFF. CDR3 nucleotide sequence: TGTGCCATCAGAGTACAGGCGAACACTGAAGCTTTCTTT.

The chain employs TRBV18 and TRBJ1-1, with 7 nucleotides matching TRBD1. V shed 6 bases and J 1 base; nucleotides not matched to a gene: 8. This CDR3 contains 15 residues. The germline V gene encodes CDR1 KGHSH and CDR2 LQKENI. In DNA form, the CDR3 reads TGTGCCAGCTCCCCGACAGGGAATAGGAACACTGAAGCTTTCTTT. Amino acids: CASSPTGNRNTEAFF. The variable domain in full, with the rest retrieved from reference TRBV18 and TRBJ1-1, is NAGVMQNPRHLVRRRGQEARLRCSPMKGHSHVYWYRQLPEEGLKFMVYLQKENIIDESGMPKERFSAEFPKEGPSILRIQQVVRGDSAAYFCASSPTGNRNTEAFFGQGTRLTVV.

This CDR3 reads CASSLAPRGLGYGYTF. The CDR3 DNA reads TGTGCCAGCTCACTCGCACCGAGAGGGTTAGGCTATGGCTACACCTTC. The V call is TRBV18, the J call TRBJ1-2; no firm D call. Deletions cut 4 bases from V and 4 bases from J, with 19 bases between. Germline CDR1 KGHSH, CDR2 LQKENI. The CDR3 loop spans 16 amino acids.

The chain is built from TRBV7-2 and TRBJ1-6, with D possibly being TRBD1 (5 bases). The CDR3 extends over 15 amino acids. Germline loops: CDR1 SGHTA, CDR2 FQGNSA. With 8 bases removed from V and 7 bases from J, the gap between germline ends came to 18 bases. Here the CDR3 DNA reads TGTGCCAGCGCCATGGGGGGGACGAAAAATTCACCCCTCCACTTT. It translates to CASAMGGTKNSPLHF.

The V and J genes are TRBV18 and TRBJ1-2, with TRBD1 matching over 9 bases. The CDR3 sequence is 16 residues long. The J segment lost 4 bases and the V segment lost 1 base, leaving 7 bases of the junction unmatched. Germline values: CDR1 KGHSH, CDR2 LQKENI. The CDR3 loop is CASSPLPGQGVYGYTF. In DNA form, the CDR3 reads TGTGCCAGCTCACCACTTCCGGGACAGGGTGTCTATGGCTACACCTTC.

CDR3 nucleotides: TGTGCCAGCAGCTTTGGTATGGGGGCACGGTATGGCTACACCTTC. Its protein is CASSFGMGARYGYTF. This chain links TRBV7-9 with TRBJ1-2, with D perhaps TRBD1 (6 bases). The germline gives CDR1 SEHNR, CDR2 FQNEAQ (reference sequence). This CDR3 is built from 15 residues. Trimming took 3 bases from V and 5 from J, leaving 16 bases between them.

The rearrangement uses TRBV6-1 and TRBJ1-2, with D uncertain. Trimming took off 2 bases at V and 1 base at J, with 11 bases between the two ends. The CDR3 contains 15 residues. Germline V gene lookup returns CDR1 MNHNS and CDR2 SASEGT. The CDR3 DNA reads TGTGCCAGCAGTGAAAGGCCGAGGATTAACTATGGCTACACCTTC. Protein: CASSERPRINYGYTF.